Sequencing of this T cell receptor (beta chain) was carried out in a study of blood T cell repertoires in COVID-19 (TCRdb year 2020). Broadly, across the study: Collaborator samples came from the United States, Italy and Spain and covered acute and convalescent phases of COVID-19. The material from the prospective study consisted of cDNA or gDNA derived from T cells, B-cell-depleted T cells, or PBMCs. Where HLA class I and class II types were available, the types were taken from metadata supplied by the sample provider, not from assay-based typing. Samples came from the ongoing ImmuneRACE study (first 160 participants) plus 1,254 subjects from 6 global collaborators. Subjects who had been exposed to COVID-19, were actively infected with it, or had recovered from it provided the deeply sampled blood TCRbeta repertoires that made up the dataset. A freely available public database, intended as a resource for researchers studying the immune response to SARS-CoV-2, is where the repertoires were released. A de-identified subject ID, COVID-19 status, age in years and sex were almost always included in the sample metadata. Here is what the overall study found, with its caveats: The amount of clinical and demographic metadata varied by source and participant and was provided uncurated.

From the cysteine through the phenylalanine, the CDR3 covers 15 amino acids. Just CDR3 DNA is preserved here, 45 bases in frame from base 1. CDR1 and CDR2 (SGHTA, FQGTGA) derive from the germline V gene. Clipping removes 0 bases from V and 5 bases from J, with 0 as the unmatched junction base count. TCRbeta CDR3 regions were amplified from genomic DNA by means of the immunoSEQ Assay, a bias-controlled multiplex PCR. On the authors' methods: The number of nucleated cells in each sample was estimated by amplification of reference gene primers within the assay. Sequence reads were collapsed and filtered to measure the absolute abundance of every unique TCRbeta CDR3 rearrangement. For each sample, productive Simpson clonality was calculated as the square root of Simpson's diversity index over productive rearrangements. The clones in this table, taken by TCRdb from immuneACCESS, are in-frame only. Not every clone is retained; where verified, under half of the shortfall comes from an unresolved V gene, and the cause of the rest is unknown. The V and J calls and clone size come from that table; D and trimming were worked out from the DNA. In all, the sample holds about 190,000 clones, and around 86% of those were seen once. The top ten constitute about 6% of the sample.

In the prospective study, participants were about 18 to 95 years old, resided in 25 or so geographic areas of the United States, and were enrolled through a virtual design. In the prospective study, cohorts were assigned on the basis of participant-reported clinical history obtained from a screening survey and a study questionnaire. Mobile phlebotomists in the prospective study collected whole blood, serum and a nasopharyngeal or oropharyngeal swab from every participant. Prospective study participants could optionally give additional blood draws and questionnaires over an approximately two-month period. Before DNA extraction, blood samples from the prospective study were shipped at room temperature or frozen. Of note for this clone: The specificity of this receptor is unknown. No base qualities exist here, and no much larger clone lies one base off it.

The rearranged segments are TRBV7-3 and TRBJ2-3, with 12 middle bases fitting TRBD2. Sequencing used PBMCs or T cells enriched from blood (not recorded which). This clonotype was obtained from a man in his forties with acute COVID-19. CDR3 reads: CASSLTGLAGDTQYF. The nucleotide sequence reads as follows: TGTGCCAGCAGCTTAACGGGACTAGCGGGAGATACGCAGTATTTT.